This T cell receptor (beta chain) was sequenced for a study of Ad26.COV2.S vaccination and SARS-CoV-2 variants. Whole-study context: Participants got Ad26.COV2.S intramuscularly, once or twice 56 days apart.

CDR3 size: 13 residues. The V gene lost 4 bases and the J gene lost 6 bases, with 10 bases spanning the gap. Looked up from germline, CDR1 is MNHEY and CDR2 is SVGEGT. As for this clone: Antigen: not known.

Notes on the study in general: Substantial post-vaccination breadth of spike-specific CD8+ and CD4+ T cell responses was reported. Placebo and vaccine recipients had non-spike TCR breadth that was similar. Total responses of T cells may have been underestimated by the analyses of TCR breadth and depth.

The treatment: over 15 received Ad26.COV2.S at low or high dose, single or two shots; about 5 received placebo; per-sample allocation not given. Specimen acquisition occurred on day 63 following the initial vaccine or placebo injection. The assay was immunoSEQ multiplex PCR, and TCRdb's table has in-frame clones only and misses some. The sample shows 400,000 to 450,000 clones, about 93% of them seen only once. This sequence was found in a person aged 18-65 years who received the Ad26.COV2.S COVID-19 vaccine or a placebo. This chain connects TRBV6-2 or TRBV6-3 to TRBJ1-5; no firm D call. The sequencing here drew on peripheral blood, taken in a trial of Ad26.COV2.S vaccine versus placebo. The CDR3 sequence: CASSFGLGQPQHF. The CDR3 DNA reads as TGTGCCAGCAGTTTCGGCTTGGGTCAGCCCCAGCATTTT.